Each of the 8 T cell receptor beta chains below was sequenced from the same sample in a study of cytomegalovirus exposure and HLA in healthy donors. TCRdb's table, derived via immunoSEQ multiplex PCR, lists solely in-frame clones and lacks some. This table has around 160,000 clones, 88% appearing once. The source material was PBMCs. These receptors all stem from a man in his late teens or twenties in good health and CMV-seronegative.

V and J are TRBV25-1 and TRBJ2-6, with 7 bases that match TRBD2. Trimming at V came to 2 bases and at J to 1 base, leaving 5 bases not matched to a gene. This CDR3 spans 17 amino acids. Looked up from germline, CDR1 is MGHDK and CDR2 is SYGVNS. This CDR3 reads CASSEGGRVSGANVLTF. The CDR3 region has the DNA TGTGCCAGCAGTGAAGGAGGGAGGGTATCTGGGGCCAACGTCCTGACTTTC.

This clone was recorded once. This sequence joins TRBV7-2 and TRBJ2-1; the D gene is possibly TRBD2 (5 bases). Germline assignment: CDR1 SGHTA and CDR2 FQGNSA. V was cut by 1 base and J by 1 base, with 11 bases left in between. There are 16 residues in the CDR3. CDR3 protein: CASSLESTTSYNEQFF. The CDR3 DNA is TGTGCCAGCAGCTTAGAGTCGACTACTTCCTACAATGAGCAGTTCTTC. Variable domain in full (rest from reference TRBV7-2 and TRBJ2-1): GAGVSQSPSNKVTEKGKDVELRCDPISGHTALYWYRQSLGQGLEFLIYFQGNSAPDKSGLPSDRFSAERTGGSVSTLTIQRTQQEDSAVYLCASSLESTTSYNEQFFGPGTRLTVL.

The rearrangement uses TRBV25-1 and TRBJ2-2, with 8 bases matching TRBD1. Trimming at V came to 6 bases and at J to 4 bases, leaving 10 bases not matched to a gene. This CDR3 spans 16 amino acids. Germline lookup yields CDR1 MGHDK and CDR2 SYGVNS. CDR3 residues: CASRKGQGIPTGELFF. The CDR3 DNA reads TGTGCCAGCAGGAAAGGACAGGGCATACCCACCGGGGAGCTGTTTTTT.

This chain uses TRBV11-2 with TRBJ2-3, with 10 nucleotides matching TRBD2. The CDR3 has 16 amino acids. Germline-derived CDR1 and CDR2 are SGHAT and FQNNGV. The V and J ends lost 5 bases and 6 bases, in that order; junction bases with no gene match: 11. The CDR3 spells CASSHRAGGPGDTQYF. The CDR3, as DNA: TGTGCCAGCAGCCATAGAGCGGGGGGGCCGGGGGATACGCAGTATTTT. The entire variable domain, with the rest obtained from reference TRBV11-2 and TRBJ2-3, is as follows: EAGVAQSPRYKIIEKRQSVAFWCNPISGHATLYWYQQILGQGPKLLIQFQNNGVVDDSQLPKDRFSAERLKGVDSTLKIQPAKLEDSAVYLCASSHRAGGPGDTQYFGPGTRLTVL.

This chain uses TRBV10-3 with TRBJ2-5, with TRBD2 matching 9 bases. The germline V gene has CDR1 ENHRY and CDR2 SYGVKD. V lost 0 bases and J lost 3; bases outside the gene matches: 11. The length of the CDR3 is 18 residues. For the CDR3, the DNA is TGTGCCATCAGTGAGTCGACTGGGGTAAGACTAGCGGAAGAGACCCAGTACTTC. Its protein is CAISESTGVRLAEETQYF.

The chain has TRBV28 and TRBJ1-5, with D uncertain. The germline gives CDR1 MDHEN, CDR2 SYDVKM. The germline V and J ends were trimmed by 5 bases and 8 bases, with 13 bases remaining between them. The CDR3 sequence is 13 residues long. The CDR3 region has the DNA TGTGCCAGCAGTCCCCCCGCGGGTAAGCCCCAGCATTTT. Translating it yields CASSPPAGKPQHF. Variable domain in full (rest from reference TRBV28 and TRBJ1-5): DVKVTQSSRYLVKRTGEKVFLECVQDMDHENMFWYRQDPGLGLRLIYFSYDVKMKEKGDIPEGYSVSREKKERFSLILESASTNQTSMYLCASSPPAGKPQHFGDGTRLSIL.

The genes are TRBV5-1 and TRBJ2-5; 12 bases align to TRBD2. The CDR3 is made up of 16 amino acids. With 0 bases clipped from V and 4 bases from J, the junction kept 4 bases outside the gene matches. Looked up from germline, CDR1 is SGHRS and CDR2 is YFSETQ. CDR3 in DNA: TGCGCCAGCAGCTTGGAAGAGGGACTAGCGGGAGAGACCCAGTACTTC. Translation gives CASSLEEGLAGETQYF.

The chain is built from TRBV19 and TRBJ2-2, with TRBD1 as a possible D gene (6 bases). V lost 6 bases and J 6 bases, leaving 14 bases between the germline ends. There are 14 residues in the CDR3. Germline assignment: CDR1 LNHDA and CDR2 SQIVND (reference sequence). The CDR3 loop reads CASRGAFGAGELFF. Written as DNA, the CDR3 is TGTGCCAGTAGGGGGGCCTTCGGGGCCGGGGAGCTGTTTTTT.